This T cell receptor beta chain was recorded in a study of hypomethylating agent response in myelodysplastic syndrome. Study in general: Most often mutated was TET2, found in about 50% of the 11 patients.

In the study's own analysis: Of more than 150,000 unique clonotypes, approximately 1.5% were previously reported viral-epitope-specific in VDJdb. Clones were sequenced by immunoSEQ multiplex PCR, and TCRdb holds only the in-frame ones, with some missing. V and J calls and clone size follow that table, whereas D and trimming were derived from the DNA. The sample has approximately 4,200 clones, 70% to 90% seen once; the top ten hold 15% to 19%. The CDR3 sequence is 16 residues long. V was pared by 1 base and J by 2 bases, with 11 bases between. Germline CDR1 reads LNHDA; CDR2 reads SQIVND (reference sequence).

This sequence originates from a human donor with myelodysplastic syndrome. Sequenced material: bone marrow, taken before or after starting hypomethylating agent treatment for myelodysplastic syndrome (not recorded which). The rearrangement joins TRBV19 to TRBJ2-2, with TRBD2 as a possible D gene (6 bases). In DNA, the CDR3 is TGTGCCAGTAGTATAGGGGGGGAACTTAACACCGGGGAGCTGTTTTTT. Protein: CASSIGGELNTGELFF.